The clone carrying this TCR beta chain was counted between two and nine times. Its cognate antigen is unknown. Each replicate PCR on the sorted subsets used 200 to 250 ng DNA (around 30,000 T cell genomes). Sequencing used immunoSEQ multiplex PCR; TCRdb keeps in-frame clones, though not all of them. The sample carries roughly 2.2 million clones, about nine tenths recorded once. Germline V gene sequence: CDR1 SGHVS, CDR2 FNYEAQ. The germline V and J ends were trimmed by 5 bases and 5 bases, with 7 bases remaining between them. The CDR3 has 11 amino acids. The donor population consisted of healthy HIV-negative adults with no recent acute infections or vaccinations. These data are taken from a study of shared clonotypes between healthy human individuals. Study-wide points: Memory subsets generally showed lower estimated richness than naive subsets.

The specimen was naive CD4+ T cells from PBMCs. Specified subset: CD45RA+ positively selected. The source is a man younger than 30 in good health. Some clones in this sample may be carry-over from other donors' samples. The chain recombines TRBV7-6 with TRBJ2-7; D not resolved. DNA of the CDR3: TGTGCCAGCAGCAGTTCACACGAGCAGTACTTC. It translates to CASSSSHEQYF.